These 27 T cell receptor beta chains originate from one sample sequenced in a study of T cell changes during pregnancy in multiple sclerosis (dated by TCRdb to the late 2010s). Libraries were made using the immunoSEQ multiplex PCR assay. In its TCRdb copy, this immuneACCESS table keeps in-frame sequences only and misses some clones. Where compared with another copy, unresolved V genes explain less than half of these, and the others have no known cause. This sample gives tens of thousands of clones in total; more than 90% of them show up just once. The ten top clones hold approximately 1.1% of the sample. The starting material was peripheral blood, obtained in the third trimester of pregnancy. The origin of the receptors is a female donor with multiple sclerosis, enrolled in a pregnancy study.

In its sample, this clone was seen once. V gene TRBV7-2 combines with J gene TRBJ2-1; possible D gene TRBD2, 5 bases. The CDR3 is 14 amino acids. Germline CDR1 SGHTA, CDR2 FQGNSA. Between the trimmed V and J ends, which lost 8 bases and 6 bases, there was a span of 17 bases. The CDR3 sequence: CASGKGLVLNEQFF. The CDR3 nucleotides read TGTGCCAGCGGGAAAGGACTCGTCCTCAATGAGCAGTTCTTC. Full variable domain (remainder filled in from reference TRBV7-2 and TRBJ2-1): GAGVSQSPSNKVTEKGKDVELRCDPISGHTALYWYRQSLGQGLEFLIYFQGNSAPDKSGLPSDRFSAERTGGSVSTLTIQRTQQEDSAVYLCASGKGLVLNEQFFGPGTRLTVL.

The rearrangement links TRBV7-9 to TRBJ2-1; D call uncertain. Trimming took off 1 base at V and 7 bases at J, with 5 bases between the two ends. Germline CDR1 is SEHNR and CDR2 is FQNEAQ (reference sequence). This CDR3 has 12 residues. The CDR3 loop reads CASSLVRNEQFF. The CDR3 DNA is TGTGCCAGCAGCTTAGTTAGAAATGAGCAGTTCTTC.

This chain connects TRBV10-3 to TRBJ1-1; 7 bases fit TRBD1. Germline V gene data show CDR1 as ENHRY and CDR2 as SYGVKD. The CDR3 consists of 13 residues. Trimming removed 6 bases from V and 0 bases from J; junction bases left unmatched: 1. The CDR3 DNA follows: TGTGCCATCAGGACAGGGTTGAACACTGAAGCTTTCTTT. It translates to CAIRTGLNTEAFF.

This clone is a singleton in its sample. The genes are TRBV5-1 and TRBJ1-2; maybe TRBD1 (5 bases). Between the trimmed V and J ends, which lost 4 bases and 8 bases, there was a span of 15 bases. This CDR3 has 13 amino acids. The germline V gene has CDR1 SGHRS and CDR2 YFSETQ. The CDR3 loop reads CASSSSGEGGYTF. The DNA of the CDR3 is TGCGCCAGCAGCAGCTCGGGGGAGGGCGGCTACACCTTC.

The chain employs TRBV7-9 and TRBJ1-1, with D tentatively TRBD1 (5 bases). This CDR3 is 16 amino acids long. V was cut by 4 bases and J by 3 bases, with 18 bases left in between. Germline lookup yields CDR1 SEHNR and CDR2 FQNEAQ (reference sequence). CDR3 protein: CASSSYRAGSDTEAFF. In DNA form, the CDR3 reads TGTGCCAGCAGCTCCTATAGAGCAGGGTCAGACACTGAAGCTTTCTTT.

The chain carries TRBV7-2 and TRBJ2-1, with D hard to call. V gave up 3 bases and J gave up 3 bases, with 12 bases separating them. The CDR3 runs 15 residues. Germline CDR1 reads SGHTA; CDR2 reads FQGNSA. Here the CDR3 reads CASSFQTTYYNEQFF. For the CDR3, the DNA is TGTGCCAGCAGCTTTCAGACAACCTACTACAATGAGCAGTTCTTC.

The V call is TRBV27, the J call TRBJ2-7; 9 nucleotides align to TRBD1. This CDR3 comprises 15 residues. V trimming: 0 bases; J trimming: 2 bases; junction bases outside the gene matches: 2. Germline V gene sequence: CDR1 MNHEY, CDR2 SMNVEV (reference sequence). CDR3 sequence reads: CASSLSGTGTYEQYF. The CDR3 coding sequence is TGTGCCAGCAGTTTATCCGGGACAGGGACCTACGAGCAGTACTTC.

The chain employs TRBV19 and TRBJ2-4; 9 bases match TRBD1. The ends lost 6 bases at V and 6 bases at J; junction bases unmatched: 9. CDR1 is LNHDA and CDR2 is SQIVND in the germline V gene (reference sequence). This CDR3 is 15 amino acids long. As DNA, the CDR3 is TGTGCCAGTAGACTCTCCGGGACAGGGAGAAACATTCAGTACTTC. Protein: CASRLSGTGRNIQYF.

The gene calls are TRBV4-1 and TRBJ2-7; D perhaps matches TRBD1 (8 bases). The CDR3 consists of 16 residues. With 3 bases removed from V and 4 bases from J, the gap between germline ends came to 19 bases. The V gene's germline CDR1 is MGHRA and CDR2 YSYEKL. CDR3: CASSHLRGPRGYEQYF. As DNA, the CDR3 is TGCGCCAGCAGCCACCTCAGGGGGCCGCGGGGGTACGAGCAGTACTTC.

This chain connects TRBV2 to TRBJ1-5, with D possibly matching TRBD1 (6 bases). V shed 4 bases and J shed 1 base, with 11 bases lying between them. Germline assignment: CDR1 SNHLY and CDR2 FYNNEI. CDR3 length: 15 residues. CDR3 in DNA: TGTGCCAGCAGTGCTCAGGGGTTGAGCAATCAGCCCCAGCATTTT. Encoded protein: CASSAQGLSNQPQHF.

The V and J genes are TRBV4-2 and TRBJ2-1; 8 positions agree with TRBD2. CDR3 length: 17 amino acids. The germline V gene encodes CDR1 LGHNA and CDR2 YNFKEQ. J gave up 2 bases and V 0 bases, and 6 bases lay outside the gene matches. For the CDR3, the DNA is TGTGCCAGCAGCCAAGAGGCGGGGGGTAGAACCTACAATGAGCAGTTCTTC. Translated: CASSQEAGGRTYNEQFF.

The genes are TRBV6-1 and TRBJ2-3; the D gene is possibly TRBD2 (6 bases). Looked up from germline, CDR1 is MNHNS and CDR2 is SASEGT. Trimming stripped 9 bases from V and 4 bases from J, with 8 bases between. The CDR3 runs 11 residues. In DNA form, the CDR3 reads TGTGCCAGGACTAGTTCAGATACGCAGTATTTT. Amino acids: CARTSSDTQYF.

The gene calls are TRBV6-4 and TRBJ2-2; D may be TRBD2 (6 bases). The CDR3 consists of 16 residues. V lost 7 bases, J lost 1 base, and 16 bases lay in between. Germline V lookup: CDR1 MRHNA, CDR2 SNTAGT. Here the CDR3 reads CASKASGLLNTGELFF. The CDR3 DNA sequence: TGTGCCAGCAAGGCCTCGGGACTCCTGAACACCGGGGAGCTGTTTTTT.

The chain couples TRBV10-3 to TRBJ1-2; D is undetermined. Trimming pared 10 bases from V and 2 bases from J, leaving 20 bases between. CDR1 is ENHRY, CDR2 SYGVKD, per germline. The CDR3 totals 15 residues. The CDR3 reads CATTSNDAMNYGYTF. CDR3 bases: TGTGCCACCACTTCGAATGATGCGATGAACTATGGCTACACCTTC.

The chain carries TRBV4-1 and TRBJ2-7; possible D gene TRBD1, 5 bases. V was trimmed by 1 base and J by 3 bases, leaving 10 bases between them. The germline V gene encodes CDR1 MGHRA and CDR2 YSYEKL. This CDR3 has 14 amino acids. CDR3 amino acids: CASSQGTNNYEQYF. The CDR3 DNA reads as TGCGCCAGCAGCCAAGGGACAAACAACTACGAGCAGTACTTC.

The J gene is TRBJ2-3, the V gene TRBV9; TRBD2 matches 9 bases. This CDR3 comprises 15 residues. V shed 3 bases and J 5 bases; nucleotides not matched to a gene: 7. Germline assignment: CDR1 SGDLS and CDR2 YYNGEE. The CDR3 coding sequence is TGTGCCAGCAGCGCTAGCGGGGAGCCAGGAGATACGCAGTATTTT. Translating it yields CASSASGEPGDTQYF.

The CDR3 coding sequence is TGTGCCAGCAGTGACGCCTGGGGTGGACAGGGGAGGATGACTGAAGCTTTCTTT. It yields the protein CASSDAWGGQGRMTEAFF. The chain joins TRBV6-1 to TRBJ1-1; 9 positions match TRBD1. J lost 5 bases, V lost 3 bases, and 16 bases had no gene match. Per germline, CDR1 MNHNS and CDR2 SASEGT. This CDR3 has 18 residues.

The chain employs TRBV19 and TRBJ1-5; D perhaps matches TRBD1 (5 bases). V was shortened by 3 bases and J by 1 base, with 10 bases between the two germline ends. Germline V gene lookup returns CDR1 LNHDA and CDR2 SQIVND (reference sequence). The CDR3 covers 15 residues. The CDR3 here is CASSITAGSNQPQHF. CDR3 nucleotides: TGTGCCAGTAGTATTACGGCAGGGAGCAATCAGCCCCAGCATTTT.

The chain combines TRBV28 with TRBJ2-5, with 11 bases that match TRBD2. CDR3 size: 16 residues. In germline, CDR1 is MDHEN, CDR2 SYDVKM. Trimming took 4 bases from V and 5 from J; bases not matched to a gene: 9. CDR3 loop: CASSSLAGGRRETQYF. In nucleotides, the CDR3 is TGTGCCAGCAGTTCCCTAGCGGGAGGCAGGCGGGAGACCCAGTACTTC.

The chain recombines TRBV12-2 with TRBJ1-2. TRBV12-2 is a pseudogene. The CDR3 runs 20 residues. CDR3 bases: TGTGCAAGTCGCTTATGGCGGGTCCTCCTAACCCGGGCGGTGACCTATGGCTACACCTTC. This sequence encodes CASRLWRVLLTRAVTYGYTF.

The chain carries TRBV28 and TRBJ1-2, with 7 bases aligning to TRBD1. The CDR3 contains 13 residues. Trimming cost V 10 bases and J 5 bases; bases outside gene matches: 10. Germline CDR1 MDHEN, CDR2 SYDVKM. CDR3 loop: CATKGQAGYGYTF. CDR3 DNA: TGTGCCACCAAAGGACAGGCGGGTTATGGCTACACCTTC.

This sequence joins TRBV30 and TRBJ2-3; 9 bases are shared with TRBD1. CDR1 is GTSNPN and CDR2 is SVGIG in the germline V gene (reference sequence). Trimming took 2 bases from V and 3 from J; bases not matched to a gene: 3. This CDR3 has 14 residues. This chain's CDR3 is CAWSPGTGTDTQYF. The DNA for the CDR3 is TGTGCCTGGAGTCCCGGGACAGGGACAGATACGCAGTATTTT.

V is TRBV30 and J is TRBJ2-7; D possibly corresponds to TRBD1 (6 bases). Deletions cut 2 bases from V and 5 bases from J, with 19 bases between. The CDR3 is 15 amino acids. The V gene's germline CDR1 is GTSNPN and CDR2 SVGIG (reference sequence). This CDR3 reads CAWSIKQGRRHEQYF. In DNA, the CDR3 is TGTGCCTGGAGTATAAAGCAGGGGCGGAGGCACGAGCAGTACTTC.

J is TRBJ1-5 and V is TRBV5-4; D is perhaps TRBD1 (6 bases). Germline V gene sequence: CDR1 SGHNT, CDR2 YYREEE (reference sequence). This CDR3 is 15 amino acids long. V was clipped by 0 bases and J by 4 bases, with 11 bases between them. For the CDR3, the DNA is TGTGCCAGCAGCTTGGGGCAGGGGCGGAATCAGCCCCAGCATTTT. Residues: CASSLGQGRNQPQHF. The variable domain in full, with the rest retrieved from reference TRBV5-4 and TRBJ1-5, is ETGVTQSPTHLIKTRGQQVTLRCSSQSGHNTVSWYQQALGQGPQFIFQYYREEENGRGNFPPRFSGLQFPNYSSELNVNALELDDSALYLCASSLGQGRNQPQHFGDGTRLSIL.

The chain is built from TRBV27 and TRBJ1-1; 7 bases align to TRBD1. The CDR3 has 16 amino acids. The ends lost 3 bases at V and 5 bases at J; junction bases unmatched: 12. Germline lookup yields CDR1 MNHEY and CDR2 SMNVEV (reference sequence). The CDR3 loop reads CASSLTWTTGSTEAFF. The CDR3 DNA reads TGTGCCAGCAGTTTGACTTGGACGACAGGGTCGACTGAAGCTTTCTTT.

CDR3 sequence reads: CASSPAGVNYNEQFF. The CDR3 DNA reads TGCGCCAGCAGCCCGGCAGGGGTCAACTACAATGAGCAGTTCTTC. This rearrangement joins TRBV5-1 to TRBJ2-1; D perhaps matches TRBD1 (6 bases). V was shortened by 4 bases and J by 3 bases, with 14 bases between the two germline ends. The CDR3 has 15 amino acids. Germline V lookup: CDR1 SGHRS, CDR2 YFSETQ.

The chain recombines TRBV5-1 with TRBJ1-2; 8 nucleotides match TRBD1. Germline V gives CDR1 SGHRS, CDR2 YFSETQ. The CDR3 is made up of 13 amino acids. Trimming removed 4 bases from V and 6 bases from J; junction bases left unmatched: 5. CDR3 nucleotides: TGCGCCAGCAGCCTTGAACAGGGGGATGGCTACACCTTC. Translating gives CASSLEQGDGYTF.